This TCR beta chain was recorded in a study of technical replicates of blood from several donors (TCRdb year 2017). The method behind the library was the immunoSEQ multiplex PCR assay. TCRdb carries this immuneACCESS record with in-frame sequences only. Its versions omit some clonotypes, under half of them owing to an unresolved V gene in the studies checked, with the rest unexplained. The sample includes about 66,000 clones, with 88% observed a single time. Approximately 4.5% of the sample rests with the top ten. Details on this clone: Which antigen it targets is not known. Base-call qualities are not available, and no considerably larger clone is one nucleotide away.

The germline V gene (reference sequence) specifies SEHNR as CDR1 and FQNEAQ as CDR2. At the junction V is shortened by 1 base and J by 10 bases; bases outside the gene matches: 8. Including cysteine and phenylalanine, the CDR3 has 15 amino acids. Solely the CDR3 DNA is kept, with 45 bases framed from the first base. The source of this sequence is a human donor in good health. Some clones in this sample may be carry-over from other donors' samples. Recombination connected TRBV7-9 to TRBJ2-1; TRBD1 aligns with 9 central bases. Sequenced sample: PBMCs. The CDR3 sequence is CASSLGWDRDFEQFF. Here is the DNA: TGTGCCAGCAGCTTAGGTTGGGACAGGGATTTCGAGCAGTTCTTC.